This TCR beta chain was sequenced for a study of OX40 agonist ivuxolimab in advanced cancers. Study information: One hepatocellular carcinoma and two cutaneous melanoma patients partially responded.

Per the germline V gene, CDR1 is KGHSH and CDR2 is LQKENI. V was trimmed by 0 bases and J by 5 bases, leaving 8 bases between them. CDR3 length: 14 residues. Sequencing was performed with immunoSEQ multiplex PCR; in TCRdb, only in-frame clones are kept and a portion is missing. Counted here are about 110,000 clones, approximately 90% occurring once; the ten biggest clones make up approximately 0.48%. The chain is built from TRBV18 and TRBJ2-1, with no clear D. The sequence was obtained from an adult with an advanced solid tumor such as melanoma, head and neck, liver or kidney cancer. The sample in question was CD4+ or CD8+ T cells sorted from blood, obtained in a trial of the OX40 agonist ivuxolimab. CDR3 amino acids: CASSPPGSNNEQFF. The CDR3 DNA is TGTGCCAGCTCACCACCGGGCAGCAACAATGAGCAGTTCTTC.